This T cell receptor (beta chain) was retrieved from a study of cytomegalovirus exposure and HLA in healthy donors. Overall study context: Later analysis reported that the approximately 120 validation repertoires shared the platform of the approximately 690 first-cohort repertoires. The study, taken as a whole, reports: Fewer than 200 TCR beta chains were listed as cytomegalovirus-associated. A few chains tied to CMV proved CMV antigen-specific in vitro.

The method was immunoSEQ multiplex PCR; TCRdb's version includes in-frame clones alone and lacks a portion of them. The table includes some 180,000 clones, roughly 86% detected once. Looked up from germline, CDR1 is SGHDN and CDR2 is FVKESK. This CDR3 spans 15 amino acids. This clone came up once. Its antigen is still unknown. The junction differs from germline at one of its ends, possibly a read error. Material: PBMCs. This TCR derives from a man younger than 40 in good health and CMV-seropositive. This chain connects TRBV14 to TRBJ1-1, with D unresolved. The chain's CDR3 is CAGSAHSLPNTEAFF. For the CDR3, the DNA is TGTGCCGGCAGCGCTCACTCTTTACCGAACACTGAAGCTTTCTTT.